Included here is one T cell receptor beta chain sequence, with context. Its antigen is unidentified. Beta-chain TCR CDR3 regions were amplified from RNA transcripts. In the first round, RT-PCR was carried out with HTBI primers, and a multiplex PCR formed the second round. TCRdb analysed the multiplex PCR reads with MiXCR anew, one entry per CDR3 protein. The sample lists roughly 420,000 distinct CDR3 sequences, 20% to 25% occurring once. This entry is derived from a study of Graves' ophthalmopathy and Graves' hyperthyroidism. Findings and caveats of the study: Also, most clonotypes expanded in the thyroid above 0.001 frequency appeared in blood. Ophthalmopathy cases were distinguished from stable hyperthyroidism by a 13-signature model, reaching around 90% sensitivity and roughly 81% specificity.

Researchers turned away patients with other autoimmune diseases, uncontrolled infections, pregnancy or lactation. This CDR3 region has 13 residues. Germline assignment: CDR1 DFQATT and CDR2 SNEGSKA (reference sequence). V was cut by 5 bases and J by 6 bases, with 17 bases left in between. This chain joins TRBV20-1 and TRBJ2-7, with D perhaps TRBD1 or TRBD2 (5 bases each). The sequence was collected from a young woman with stable Graves' hyperthyroidism. The sequenced sample was peripheral blood. CDR3 region: CSAQDGALVEQYF. CDR3 DNA: TGCAGTGCTCAGGACGGGGCTCTGGTCGAGCAGTACTTC.